The entry below gives a single T cell receptor beta chain sequence along with its context. Antigen: not known. The sample belongs to a study of CD8+ T cells in alopecia areata. Study-level results: Sequenced scalp T cells also include alphabeta T cells resident in normal skin. Normal scalp had lower clonality than lesional scalp, with alopecia totalis/universalis lesions showing this most strongly. Mouse data revealed clearer TCR sharing than patient data did, a gap possibly tied to HLA.

PBMC-derived CD4+ and CD8+ T cells were sorted. CDR3 length: 13 amino acids. Looked up from germline, CDR1 is GTSNPN and CDR2 is SVGIG (reference sequence). Trimming cost V 0 bases and J 5 bases, with 8 bases left between them. Sequencing templates came from extracted RNA that was reverse transcribed into cDNA. Generated by immunoSEQ multiplex PCR, the TCRdb table keeps only in-frame clones and is missing some. The data show 110,000 to 150,000 clones, with less than 65% seen just once and 36% held by the top ten. This TCR came from a human donor in good health. The chain links TRBV30 to TRBJ1-5; D not resolved. The sequenced sample was CD8+ T cells sorted from blood. The CDR3 sequence: CAWSVATDQPQHF. CDR3 coding DNA: TGTGCCTGGAGTGTGGCGACGGATCAGCCCCAGCATTTT.